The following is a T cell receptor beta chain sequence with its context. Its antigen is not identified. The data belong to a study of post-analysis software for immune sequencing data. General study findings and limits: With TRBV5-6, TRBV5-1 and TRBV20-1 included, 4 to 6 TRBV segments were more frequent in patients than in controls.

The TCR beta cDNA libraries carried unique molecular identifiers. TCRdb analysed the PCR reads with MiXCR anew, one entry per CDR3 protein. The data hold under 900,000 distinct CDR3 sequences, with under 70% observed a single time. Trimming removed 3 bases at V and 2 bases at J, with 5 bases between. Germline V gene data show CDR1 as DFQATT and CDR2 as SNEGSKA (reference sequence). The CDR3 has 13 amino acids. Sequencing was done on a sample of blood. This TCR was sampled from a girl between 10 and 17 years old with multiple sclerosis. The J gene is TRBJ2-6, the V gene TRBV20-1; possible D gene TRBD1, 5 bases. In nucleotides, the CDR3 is TGCAGTGCTAGGACAGCTGGGGCCAACGTCCTGACTTTC. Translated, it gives CSARTAGANVLTF.